Given below is one TCR beta chain in context. The antigen is not known. The germline V gene encodes CDR1 SGHTA and CDR2 FQGNSA. This CDR3 comprises 12 residues. Trimming stripped 10 bases from V and 7 bases from J, with 11 bases between. Sequencing was at deep level. TCRdb keeps only in-frame clones here, not all; method: immunoSEQ multiplex PCR. Seen here are millions of clones, 95% observed once, and the top ten hold more than 0.1%. These data come from a study of shared clonotypes between healthy human individuals. Study context: Three CD4 naive, three CD4 memory, two CD8 naive and one CD8 memory plate were used per donor. Whole-study results and caveats: Rarefaction revealed incomplete sorted-subset sequencing despite large depth. Naive subsets usually exceeded memory subsets in estimated richness.

The V and J genes are TRBV7-2 and TRBJ1-6; D not certain. Specimen: naive CD4+ T cells sorted from blood. Subset defined: CD45RA+ positively selected. This sequence was found in a man younger than 30 in good health. The CDR3 DNA follows: TGTGCCATCGTTAACCGGAATTCACCCCTCCACTTT. It is translated as CAIVNRNSPLHF. The variable domain in full, with the rest retrieved from reference TRBV7-2 and TRBJ1-6, is GAGVSQSPSNKVTEKGKDVELRCDPISGHTALYWYRQSLGQGLEFLIYFQGNSAPDKSGLPSDRFSAERTGGSVSTLTIQRTQQEDSAVYLCAIVNRNSPLHFGNGTRLTVT.